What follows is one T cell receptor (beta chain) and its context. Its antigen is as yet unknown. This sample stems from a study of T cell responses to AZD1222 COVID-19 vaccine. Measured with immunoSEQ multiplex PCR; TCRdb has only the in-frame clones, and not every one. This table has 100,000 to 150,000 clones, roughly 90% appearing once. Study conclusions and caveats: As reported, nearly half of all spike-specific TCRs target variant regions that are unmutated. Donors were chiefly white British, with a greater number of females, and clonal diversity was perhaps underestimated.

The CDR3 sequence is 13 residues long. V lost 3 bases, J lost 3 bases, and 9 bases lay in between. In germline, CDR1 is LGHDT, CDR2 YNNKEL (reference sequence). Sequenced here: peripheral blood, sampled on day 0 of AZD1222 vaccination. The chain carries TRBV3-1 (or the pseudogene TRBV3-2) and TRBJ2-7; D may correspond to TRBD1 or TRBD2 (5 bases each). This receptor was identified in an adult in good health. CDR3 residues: CASSQWDGYEQYF. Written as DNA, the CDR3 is TGTGCCAGCAGCCAGTGGGACGGCTACGAGCAGTACTTC.